These 7 T cell receptor beta chains originate from one sample sequenced in a study of blood T cells in healthy people across ages. A second PCR, run for about 7 to 11 cycles, used a sample-barcoded 5' primer plus a J-beta primer mix. TCRdb reanalysed the 5' RACE reads using MiXCR and keeps one entry per CDR3 protein. The sample includes around 790,000 distinct CDR3 sequences, around 42% of them seen just once. The sequencing input was blood. The receptors were sampled from a man aged 55 to 70 in good health.

This chain connects TRBV6-5 to TRBJ2-4; D may correspond to TRBD1 or TRBD2 (5 bases each). This CDR3 region has 13 residues. V lost 5 bases and J 14 bases, leaving 19 bases between the germline ends. Germline CDR1 is MNHEY and CDR2 is SVGAGI. CDR3 DNA sequence: TGTGCCAGCAGTCACCGAGGGGAAGCGGCCAAGTACTTC. Its protein product is CASSHRGEAAKYF.

This clonotype appeared a few times. This chain connects TRBV9 to TRBJ2-5; D is possibly TRBD1 (8 bases). Trimming cost V 0 bases and J 4 bases, with 13 bases left between them. CDR1 and CDR2 from the germline V gene are SGDLS and YYNGEE. CDR3 size: 15 residues. CDR3 DNA sequence: TGTGCCAGCAGCGTAGAGAACAGGGGGGGAGAGACCCAGTACTTC. Amino acids: CASSVENRGGETQYF.

This clonotype occurred a few times. One end of the junction fails to match germline, which may point to a read error. The V gene is TRBV5-1, the J gene TRBJ2-1; 9 bases are shared with TRBD1. The length of the CDR3 is 16 residues. Germline V CDR1 and CDR2: SGHRS, YFSETQ. The CDR3 loop reads CATSRWSGQGYNEQFF. CDR3 sequence (DNA): TGCGCCACCAGCAGGTGGTCGGGACAGGGATACAATGAGCAGTTCTTC. Looking up the rest from reference TRBV5-1 and TRBJ2-1 gives the full variable domain: KAGVTQTPRYLIKTRGQQVTLSCSPISGHRSVSWYQQTPGQGLQFLFEYFSETQRNKGNFPGRFSGRQFSNSRSEMNVSTLELGDSALYLCATSRWSGQGYNEQFFGPGTRLTVL.

There are a few counts of this clonotype. The chain has TRBV9 and TRBJ2-7; TRBD1 aligns across 8 bases. The CDR3 is 14 amino acids. CDR1 and CDR2 (germline): SGDLS, YYNGEE. The trim removed 4 bases at V and 3 bases at J, leaving 6 bases unmatched. The CDR3 spells CASSSDRALYEQYF. The CDR3 DNA reads as TGTGCCAGCAGCTCGGACAGGGCACTCTACGAGCAGTACTTC.

The chain links TRBV7-2 to TRBJ2-3; D unresolved. The germline CDR1 and CDR2 sequences are SGHTA and FQGNSA. V was pared by 4 bases and J by 5 bases, with 7 bases between. The CDR3 runs 12 residues. CDR3 bases: TGTGCCAGCAGCTCCGACAAAGATACGCAGTATTTT. Translating gives CASSSDKDTQYF.

Note on this clonotype: Germline is not matched at one junction end, which may reflect a read error. The genes are TRBV4-3 and TRBJ2-2; 8 bases fit TRBD1. CDR1 and CDR2 (germline): LGHNA, YSLEER. The CDR3 loop spans 17 amino acids. Here the CDR3 reads CASSQDIGQGHTGELFF. The CDR3 bases are TGCGCCAGCAGCCAAGATATCGGACAGGGACACACTGGGGAGCTGTTTTTT.

CDR3 loop: CASSTDREAYNEQFF. The CDR3 region has the DNA TGTGCCAGCAGCACCGACAGGGAAGCCTACAATGAGCAGTTCTTC. The chain couples TRBV6-5 to TRBJ2-1, with 7 bases lining up with TRBD1. This CDR3 has 15 residues. Germline V lookup: CDR1 MNHEY, CDR2 SVGAGI. V lost 6 bases and J lost 2; bases outside the gene matches: 7.